The 22 T cell receptor beta chains listed next were all sequenced from one sample in a study of cytotoxic CD8 clonotypes in ibrutinib-treated CLL. The table came from immunoSEQ multiplex PCR; TCRdb's copy has only in-frame clones and leaves some out. The table has roughly 250,000 clones, around 70% seen once. Here the sequenced sample was PBMCs, taken after 24 months of ibrutinib treatment. These receptor sequences come from a human donor with chronic lymphocytic leukemia.

This clone has just a few counts. The chain employs TRBV28 and TRBJ2-3, with no clear D. Germline CDR1 is MDHEN and CDR2 is SYDVKM. The CDR3 runs to 14 residues. Trimming took off 7 bases at V and 3 bases at J, with 14 bases between the two ends. CDR3 protein: CASTLVRMTDTQYF. The CDR3 DNA follows: TGTGCCAGCACCCTGGTCCGAATGACAGATACGCAGTATTTT.

This clone has just a few counts. The chain joins TRBV27 to TRBJ1-5; D perhaps matches TRBD1 (5 bases). Germline V lookup: CDR1 MNHEY, CDR2 SMNVEV (reference sequence). The CDR3 is 15 residues long. With 4 bases removed from V and 5 bases from J, the gap between germline ends came to 15 bases. CDR3 nucleotides: TGTGCCAGCAGTTCCGGCCAGGGAGGTTATCAGCCCCAGCATTTT. This gives the protein CASSSGQGGYQPQHF.

The chain couples TRBV28 to TRBJ1-2, with D unresolved. CDR1 and CDR2 (germline): MDHEN, SYDVKM. The CDR3 has 13 residues. V was cut by 3 bases and J by 3 bases, with 8 bases left in between. In nucleotides, the CDR3 is TGTGCCAGCAGTTTTTCGGGGTACTATGGCTACACCTTC. It specifies CASSFSGYYGYTF.

This clone was counted once. This chain joins TRBV30 and TRBJ1-3, with D possibly being TRBD1 (5 bases). The CDR3 is made up of 16 amino acids. Trimming removed 2 bases at V and 1 base at J, with 15 bases between. Germline V gene lookup returns CDR1 GTSNPN and CDR2 SVGIG (reference sequence). The chain's CDR3 is CAWSRKGLFSGNTIYF. The DNA of the CDR3 is TGTGCCTGGAGTCGGAAGGGGCTGTTTTCTGGAAACACCATATATTTT.

The CDR3 here is CASSTAGGGINEQFF. The CDR3 DNA reads TGTGCCAGCAGTACGGCGGGAGGAGGAATCAATGAGCAGTTCTTC. This rearrangement joins TRBV28 to TRBJ2-1, with 8 bases that match TRBD2. CDR1 and CDR2 (germline): MDHEN, SYDVKM. CDR3 length equals 15 residues. With 5 bases clipped from V and 6 bases from J, the junction kept 9 bases outside the gene matches.

V gene TRBV27 combines with J gene TRBJ2-1, with D maybe TRBD1 (6 bases). Germline-derived CDR1 and CDR2 are MNHEY and SMNVEV (reference sequence). The CDR3 runs 12 residues. Deletions cut 8 bases from V and 3 bases from J, with 8 bases between. The CDR3 coding sequence is TGTGCCAGCGGGGGCTACTACAATGAGCAGTTCTTC. As protein: CASGGYYNEQFF.

This chain connects TRBV30 to TRBJ2-3; possible D gene TRBD2, 6 bases. Looked up from germline, CDR1 is GTSNPN and CDR2 is SVGIG (reference sequence). With 5 bases removed from V and 0 bases from J, the gap between germline ends came to 15 bases. The CDR3 sequence is 15 residues long. The CDR3: CAWGFGGASTDTQYF. DNA for the CDR3: TGTGCCTGGGGGTTCGGGGGAGCAAGCACAGATACGCAGTATTTT.

The chain joins TRBV6-4 to TRBJ1-2, with 7 bases that match TRBD1. The germline CDR1 and CDR2 sequences are MRHNA and SNTAGT. The CDR3 sequence is 14 residues long. Unmatched junction bases numbered 6, after V lost 2 bases and J lost 6 bases. CDR3 nucleotide sequence: TGTGCCAGCAGTGACGACAGGGAAAGGAATGGCTACACCTTC. Translated, it gives CASSDDRERNGYTF.

V is TRBV27 and J is TRBJ1-5, with 10 positions matching TRBD1. This CDR3 spans 14 amino acids. From germline, CDR1 is MNHEY and CDR2 SMNVEV (reference sequence). Unmatched junction bases numbered 3, after V lost 3 bases and J lost 7 bases. The CDR3 region has the DNA TGTGCCAGCAGTTTGGACAGGGGGGAACAGCCCCAGCATTTT. Protein sequence: CASSLDRGEQPQHF.

Written as DNA, the CDR3 is TGTGCCAGCAGCGATACTAACTCTGGAAACACCATATATTTT. This gives the protein CASSDTNSGNTIYF. This chain connects TRBV5-4 to TRBJ1-3, with unresolved D. Germline CDR1 SGHNT, CDR2 YYREEE (reference sequence). The CDR3 has 14 residues. V dropped 4 bases and J dropped 0 bases, with 8 bases sitting between them.

The chain combines TRBV2 with TRBJ1-4; D remains unclear. The CDR3 runs 14 residues. Trimming cost V 1 base and J 8 bases, with 11 bases left between them. Per the germline V gene, CDR1 is SNHLY and CDR2 is FYNNEI. The CDR3 region is CASSEVRTPEKLFF. The CDR3 DNA follows: TGTGCCAGCAGTGAAGTAAGGACCCCGGAAAAACTGTTTTTT. Filled out from reference TRBV2 and TRBJ1-4, the complete variable domain reads EPEVTQTPSHQVTQMGQEVILRCVPISNHLYFYWYRQILGQKVEFLVSFYNNEISEKSEIFDDQFSVERPDGSNFTLKIRSTKLEDSAMYFCASSEVRTPEKLFFGSGTQLSVL.

V and J are TRBV11-3 and TRBJ2-7; 10 bases match TRBD2. This CDR3 is 15 amino acids long. Trimming took 5 bases from V and 6 from J; bases not matched to a gene: 10. CDR1 SGHNT and CDR2 YENEEA come from the germline V gene. CDR3 loop: CASSLGAGGPFEQYF. The DNA of the CDR3 is TGTGCCAGCAGCCTAGGAGCGGGAGGGCCATTCGAGCAGTACTTC.

The chain joins TRBV7-9 to TRBJ2-2; either TRBD1 or TRBD2 may fit D (5 bases each). The CDR3 totals 18 residues. The germline gives CDR1 SEHNR, CDR2 FQNEAQ (reference sequence). V was cut by 5 bases and J by 0 bases, with 19 bases left in between. This CDR3 reads CASSTGTAMPTNTGELFF. The CDR3 DNA reads TGTGCCAGCAGCACCGGGACGGCAATGCCCACGAACACCGGGGAGCTGTTTTTT.

Turning to this clone: Mismatch with germline at one junction end may stem from a read error. The chain joins TRBV5-4 to TRBJ1-2; a weak D match, TRBD1 (6 bases). CDR1 and CDR2 from the germline V gene are SGHNT and YYREEE (reference sequence). The CDR3 consists of 14 residues. CDR3 DNA: TGTGCCAGCAGCTTGCAGGGGCCACTCTATAGCTACACCTTC. Protein sequence: CASSLQGPLYSYTF.

The rearrangement uses TRBV28 and TRBJ1-1; D may be TRBD1 (6 bases). Trimming pared 6 bases from V and 4 bases from J, leaving 18 bases between. Germline CDR1 is MDHEN and CDR2 is SYDVKM. The CDR3 totals 15 residues. CDR3 loop: CASSPGAGGTTEAFF. In nucleotides, the CDR3 is TGTGCCAGCAGCCCAGGGGCGGGAGGGACCACTGAAGCTTTCTTT.

This rearrangement joins TRBV4-3 to TRBJ1-1; weak D call: TRBD1 (6 bases). Germline CDR1 is LGHNA and CDR2 is YSLEER. V was pared by 1 base and J by 4 bases, with 10 bases between. The CDR3 runs 14 residues. Here the CDR3 reads CASSQGGARTEAFF. CDR3 coding DNA: TGCGCCAGCAGCCAAGGGGGGGCGCGCACTGAAGCTTTCTTT.

The CDR3 nucleotides read TGTGCCAGCAGCCTCGGACTAGCGGGAGAGCGGAATGAGCAGTTCTTC. Its protein is CASSLGLAGERNEQFF. The chain links TRBV11-3 to TRBJ2-1, with 13 bases aligning to TRBD2. Looked up from germline, CDR1 is SGHNT and CDR2 is YENEEA. The trim removed 5 bases at V and 7 bases at J, leaving 8 bases unmatched. CDR3 size: 16 residues.

V is TRBV5-1 and J is TRBJ2-1; TRBD1 agrees at 7 bases. CDR3 size: 16 residues. V shed 0 bases, J shed 7 bases, and the junction held 10 bases outside the gene matches. Germline assignment: CDR1 SGHRS and CDR2 YFSETQ. The CDR3 bases are TGCGCCAGCAGCTTGGCCAGAGACAGGGTAGCAAATGAGCAGTTCTTC. Protein product: CASSLARDRVANEQFF.

This clone was recorded a few times. The V call is TRBV28, the J call TRBJ1-3; D remains unclear. The CDR3 is 13 amino acids. The V end was cut by 7 bases, the J end by 0 bases, with 7 bases between. Germline V gene data show CDR1 as MDHEN and CDR2 as SYDVKM. Written as DNA, the CDR3 is TGTGCCAGCACCATTACCTCTGGAAACACCATATATTTT. Translation: CASTITSGNTIYF.

The chain employs TRBV6-5 and TRBJ2-5, with TRBD2 matching 9 bases. CDR1 and CDR2 (germline): MNHEY, SVGAGI. There are 14 residues in the CDR3. Trimming took 6 bases from V and 5 from J; bases not matched to a gene: 7. CDR3 loop: CASRLAGVGETQYF. CDR3 DNA: TGTGCCAGCAGATTAGCGGGAGTCGGGGAGACCCAGTACTTC.

The chain links TRBV13 to TRBJ2-3; D may be TRBD1 (6 bases). V lost 7 bases to trimming and J lost 3 bases, with 11 bases between them. Germline V lookup: CDR1 PRHDT, CDR2 FYEKMQ (reference sequence). The CDR3 runs to 13 residues. The DNA of the CDR3 is TGTGCCAGCATGGGACAAGGGACAGATACGCAGTATTTT. Its translation is CASMGQGTDTQYF. Using reference TRBV13 and TRBJ2-3 for the parts outside the CDR3, the full variable domain is AAGVIQSPRHLIKEKRETATLKCYPIPRHDTVYWYQQGPGQDPQFLISFYEKMQSDKGSIPDRFSAQQFSDYHSELNMSSLELGDSALYFCASMGQGTDTQYFGPGTRLTVL.

The chain uses TRBV13 and TRBJ1-4; 7 nucleotides agree with TRBD1. This CDR3 is built from 14 residues. The germline gives CDR1 PRHDT, CDR2 FYEKMQ (reference sequence). Trimming took 5 bases from V and 5 from J; bases not matched to a gene: 5. CDR3 loop: CASSMGQRNEKLFF. The CDR3, as DNA: TGTGCCAGCAGCATGGGACAGAGAAATGAAAAACTGTTTTTT. Filled out from reference TRBV13 and TRBJ1-4, the complete variable domain reads AAGVIQSPRHLIKEKRETATLKCYPIPRHDTVYWYQQGPGQDPQFLISFYEKMQSDKGSIPDRFSAQQFSDYHSELNMSSLELGDSALYFCASSMGQRNEKLFFGSGTQLSVL.